What follows describes a single T cell receptor (beta chain). Its antigen is as yet unknown. Germline V gene data show CDR1 as SQVTM and CDR2 as ANQGSEA. CDR3 length: 13 residues. The V end lost 7 bases, the J end lost 4 bases, and 14 bases lay between the germline ends. Scientists made TCR beta libraries using quantitative 5'-RACE with molecular barcodes. TCRdb ran MiXCR on the 5' RACE reads and lists one entry per CDR3 protein. The sample contains 150,000 to 200,000 distinct CDR3 sequences, roughly a third of which appear only once. This record comes from a study of CD8 T cells in ankylosing spondylitis. Study observations and caveats: Roughly eight highly homologous variants formed a TCR beta motif that appeared characteristic of ankylosing spondylitis blood.

The sample consisted of synovial fluid, either unsorted or a sorted T cell fraction (not recorded which). This TCR was recovered from a male donor with ankylosing spondylitis. The J gene is TRBJ2-1, the V gene TRBV29-1, with D perhaps matching TRBD1 (5 bases). CDR3 sequence (DNA): TGCAGCGCGACAGTCTTGAGGTACAATGAGCAGTTCTTC. Protein sequence: CSATVLRYNEQFF.